Listed here are 21 T cell receptor beta chains from one sample, sequenced in a study of patients and donors after allogeneic stem cell transplantation. TCRdb recomputed calls from the RT-PCR reads with MiXCR, one row per CDR3 protein. In the table there are some 960,000 distinct CDR3 sequences, approximately 18% of which are singletons. Sequencing input: blood, either unsorted or a sorted T cell fraction (not recorded which). The origin of the receptors is a human donor who was either an allogeneic HSCT recipient or a stem cell or donor lymphocyte infusion donor (not recorded which). It is not recorded whose cells these are; they may come from a transplant donor.

This sequence joins TRBV30 and TRBJ1-2; no reliable D call. CDR1 is GTSNPN and CDR2 is SVGIG in the germline V gene (reference sequence). Trimming pared 2 bases from V and 8 bases from J, leaving 15 bases between. The CDR3 is made up of 13 amino acids. CDR3 sequence (DNA): TGTGCCTGGAGTCCACACTCGTTGGGAGGCTACACCTTC. It specifies CAWSPHSLGGYTF.

This clonotype came up a few times. The chain employs TRBV5-6 and TRBJ1-4; TRBD1 aligns across 9 bases. Trimming at V came to 0 bases and at J to 1 base, leaving 1 base not matched to a gene. The CDR3 has 16 amino acids. The germline gives CDR1 SGHDT, CDR2 YYEEEE. The CDR3 spells CASSLDRGRTNEKLFF. The CDR3 DNA reads as TGTGCCAGCAGCTTGGACAGGGGGCGAACTAATGAAAAACTGTTTTTT.

The genes are TRBV7-6 and TRBJ2-3; D is undetermined. Per germline, CDR1 SGHVS and CDR2 FNYEAQ. Between the trimmed V and J ends, which lost 5 bases and 4 bases, there was a span of 16 bases. The CDR3 contains 15 residues. The CDR3 bases are TGTGCCAGCAGCAACGCTCCGGATAGGGCAGATACGCAGTATTTT. Its translation: CASSNAPDRADTQYF.

This clonotype has more than one count but fewer than ten. The chain uses TRBV4-3 and TRBJ1-5; D remains unclear. V lost 0 bases to trimming and J lost 0 bases, with 9 bases between them. The CDR3 contains 16 residues. The germline gives CDR1 LGHNA, CDR2 YSLEER. The CDR3: CASSQDYGDSNQPQHF. The CDR3 DNA follows: TGCGCCAGCAGCCAAGATTATGGGGATAGCAATCAGCCCCAGCATTTT.

This clonotype has ten or more counts. V is TRBV7-2 and J is TRBJ1-6; D might be TRBD1 (5 bases). Trimming pared 3 bases from V and 10 bases from J, leaving 16 bases between. CDR1 SGHTA and CDR2 FQGNSA come from the germline V gene. The CDR3 length is 15 residues. The CDR3 bases are TGTGCCAGCAGCTTGCAAAACCCCGGGGGATCACCCCTCCACTTT. Amino acids: CASSLQNPGGSPLHF.

J is TRBJ1-2 and V is TRBV30; no clear D. Trimming took off 0 bases at V and 0 bases at J, with 14 bases between the two ends. Germline lookup yields CDR1 GTSNPN and CDR2 SVGIG (reference sequence). The CDR3 extends over 16 amino acids. Here the CDR3 DNA reads TGTGCCTGGAGTGTGTCGGCAGGAGCTTCTAACTATGGCTACACCTTC. Its protein is CAWSVSAGASNYGYTF.

The gene calls are TRBV5-1 and TRBJ2-6, with 7 nucleotides matching TRBD1. Germline CDR1 reads SGHRS; CDR2 reads YFSETQ. The CDR3 extends over 15 amino acids. V dropped 4 bases and J dropped 2; count of bases not matched to a gene: 3. The CDR3 loop reads CASSATGAGANVLTF. In DNA form, the CDR3 reads TGCGCCAGCAGCGCCACAGGGGCTGGGGCCAACGTCCTGACTTTC.

The table lists this clonotype with a few counts. The chain combines TRBV12-3 or TRBV12-4 with TRBJ1-2; D uncertain. This CDR3 comprises 12 residues. The V end lost 2 bases, the J end lost 7 bases, and 8 bases lay between the germline ends. Written as DNA, the CDR3 is TGTGCCAGCAGTTTAAGGGAAAGTGGCTACACCTTC. Translated: CASSLRESGYTF.

The chain recombines TRBV20-1 with TRBJ1-2; maybe TRBD1 (6 bases). V was clipped by 4 bases and J by 8 bases, with 23 bases between them. Germline CDR1 reads DFQATT; CDR2 reads SNEGSKA (reference sequence). CDR3 length equals 15 residues. In DNA form, the CDR3 reads TGCAGTGCTACTATAACGGGACACCAGTCGGGAGGCTACACCTTC. Protein sequence: CSATITGHQSGGYTF.

This clonotype was seen only a few times. The V gene is TRBV15, the J gene TRBJ2-7, with unresolved D. V was pared by 1 base and J by 0 bases, with 13 bases between. The CDR3 loop spans 16 amino acids. In germline, CDR1 is LNHNV, CDR2 YYDKDF (reference sequence). CDR3 nucleotides: TGTGCCACCAGCAGAGTTGGCACACAAAACTCCTACGAGCAGTACTTC. Translated: CATSRVGTQNSYEQYF.

This clonotype showed up many times. The genes are TRBV4-3 and TRBJ1-2; D is ambiguous. The length of the CDR3 is 15 residues. Per germline, CDR1 LGHNA and CDR2 YSLEER. V shed 0 bases and J shed 6 bases, with 14 bases lying between them. CDR3 sequence reads: CASSQEGTDKDGYTF. The CDR3 region has the DNA TGCGCCAGCAGCCAAGAAGGAACAGACAAGGATGGCTACACCTTC.

This clonotype appeared many times. V usage is TRBV24-1 and J usage is TRBJ2-7; weak D call: TRBD1 (5 bases). Germline-derived CDR1 and CDR2 are KGHDR and SFDVKD. The CDR3 spans 14 residues. The V and J ends lost 4 bases and 2 bases respectively, with 11 bases between them. The CDR3 is CATSDQDRPYEQYF. The CDR3 DNA reads as TGTGCCACCAGTGACCAAGACAGACCCTACGAGCAGTACTTC.

This clonotype has just a few counts. The CDR3 bases are TGTGCCAGCAGTCCGATCAATCAGCCCCAGCATTTT. It codes for CASSPINQPQHF. The chain uses TRBV27 and TRBJ1-5; D is undetermined. Germline values: CDR1 MNHEY, CDR2 SMNVEV (reference sequence). V lost 5 bases to trimming and J lost 3 bases, with 5 bases between them. The CDR3 sequence is 12 residues long.

The chain links TRBV12-3 or TRBV12-4 to TRBJ2-7, with D uncertain. This CDR3 region has 11 residues. V was pared by 6 bases and J by 4 bases, with 7 bases between. CDR3 in amino acids: CASSNMYEQYF. CDR3 coding DNA: TGTGCCAGCAGCAATATGTACGAGCAGTACTTC.

In its sample, this clonotype was seen a few times. This rearrangement joins TRBV2 to TRBJ1-5, with TRBD1 as a possible D gene (5 bases). Trimming cost V 7 bases and J 3 bases, with 7 bases left between them. This CDR3 is built from 12 residues. CDR1 and CDR2 from the germline V gene are SNHLY and FYNNEI. DNA for the CDR3: TGTGCCAGCAAACAGGTCAATCAGCCCCAGCATTTT. Its translation: CASKQVNQPQHF.

This sequence joins TRBV10-3 and TRBJ1-2; 12 bases match TRBD1. After removal of 2 bases from V and 4 bases from J, the junction contained 8 bases not matched to a gene. The germline V gene has CDR1 ENHRY and CDR2 SYGVKD. The length of the CDR3 is 17 residues. CDR3 DNA: TGTGCCATCAGTGAGCCTACGGGACAGGGGGCGGTCTATGGCTACACCTTC. Its translation is CAISEPTGQGAVYGYTF.

The rearrangement links TRBV5-1 to TRBJ2-3, with a weak D call TRBD2 (6 bases). V dropped 0 bases and J dropped 5 bases, with 13 bases sitting between them. This CDR3 comprises 15 residues. The germline V gene encodes CDR1 SGHRS and CDR2 YFSETQ. This CDR3 is CASSLAPGVEDTQYF. In DNA form, the CDR3 reads TGCGCCAGCAGCTTGGCCCCGGGAGTAGAAGATACGCAGTATTTT.

This clonotype has at least ten counts. The junction shows a germline mismatch at one end, possibly a read error. This chain uses TRBV5-6 with TRBJ2-7, with 8 bases aligning to TRBD1. CDR3 length: 15 amino acids. Germline V gene data show CDR1 as SGHDT and CDR2 as YYEEEE. The CDR3 here is CASSPTGTGSYEQYF. The CDR3 bases are TGCGCCAGCAGTCCGACCGGGACAGGTTCCTACGAGCAGTACTTC.

In this sample, this clonotype turned up many times. The CDR3 bases are TGTGCCAGCAGAGCGCTGGCTACCTACAATGAGCAGTTCTTC. Its translation: CASRALATYNEQFF. The chain has TRBV7-9 and TRBJ2-1, with no clear D. This CDR3 is built from 14 residues. The germline V gene encodes CDR1 SEHNR and CDR2 FQNEAQ (reference sequence). The V end was cut by 6 bases, the J end by 2 bases, with 11 bases between.

This clonotype came up a few times. CDR3 DNA: TGTGCCAGCAGCCCGGAGGGACTAGCGGGTGAGACCCAGTACTTC. Its protein product is CASSPEGLAGETQYF. This rearrangement joins TRBV13 to TRBJ2-5; 12 bases agree with TRBD2. Germline CDR1 is PRHDT and CDR2 is FYEKMQ (reference sequence). The V segment lost 5 bases and the J segment 5 bases; nucleotides outside the gene matches: 6. This CDR3 comprises 15 residues.

In its sample, this clonotype was seen a few times. This sequence joins TRBV12-3 or TRBV12-4 and TRBJ1-2; possible D gene TRBD1, 5 bases. Between the trimmed V and J ends, which lost 6 bases and 4 bases, there was a span of 18 bases. The CDR3 has 15 amino acids. For the CDR3, the DNA is TGTGCCAGCAGCAATGGGGCTCCACCCGTCTATGGCTACACCTTC. Its translation is CASSNGAPPVYGYTF.